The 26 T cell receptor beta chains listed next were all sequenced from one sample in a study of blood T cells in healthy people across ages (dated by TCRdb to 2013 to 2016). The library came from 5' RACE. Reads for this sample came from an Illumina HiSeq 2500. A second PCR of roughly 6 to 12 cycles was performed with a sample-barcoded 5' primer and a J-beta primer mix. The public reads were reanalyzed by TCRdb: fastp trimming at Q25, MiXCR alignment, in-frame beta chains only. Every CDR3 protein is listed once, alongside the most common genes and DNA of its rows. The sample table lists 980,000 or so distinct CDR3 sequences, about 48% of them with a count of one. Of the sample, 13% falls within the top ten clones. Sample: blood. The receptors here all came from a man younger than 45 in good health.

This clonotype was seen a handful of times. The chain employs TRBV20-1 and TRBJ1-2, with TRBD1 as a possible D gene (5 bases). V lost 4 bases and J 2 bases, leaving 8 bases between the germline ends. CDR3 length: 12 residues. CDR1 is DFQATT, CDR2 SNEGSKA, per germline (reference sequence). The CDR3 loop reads CSAIPGNYGYTF. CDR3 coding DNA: TGCAGTGCTATTCCAGGGAACTATGGCTACACCTTC.

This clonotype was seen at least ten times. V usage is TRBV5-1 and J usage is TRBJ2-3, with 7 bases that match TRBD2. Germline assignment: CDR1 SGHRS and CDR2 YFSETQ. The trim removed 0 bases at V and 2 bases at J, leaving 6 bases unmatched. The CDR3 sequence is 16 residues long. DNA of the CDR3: TGCGCCAGCAGCTTGGCCGGCGGGGGACTCACAGATACGCAGTATTTT. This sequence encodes CASSLAGGGLTDTQYF.

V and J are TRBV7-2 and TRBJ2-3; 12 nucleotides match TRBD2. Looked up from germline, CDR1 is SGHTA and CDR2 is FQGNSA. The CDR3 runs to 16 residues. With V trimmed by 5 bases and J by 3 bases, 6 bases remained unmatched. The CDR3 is CTSSLTTSGGTDTQYF. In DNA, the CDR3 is TGTACCAGCAGCCTGACGACTAGCGGGGGTACAGATACGCAGTATTTT.

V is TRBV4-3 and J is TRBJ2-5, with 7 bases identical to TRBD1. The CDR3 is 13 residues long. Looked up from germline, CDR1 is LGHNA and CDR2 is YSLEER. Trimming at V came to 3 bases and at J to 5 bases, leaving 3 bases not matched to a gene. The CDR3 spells CASSQTGFETQYF. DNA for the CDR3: TGCGCCAGCAGCCAGACAGGGTTTGAGACCCAGTACTTC.

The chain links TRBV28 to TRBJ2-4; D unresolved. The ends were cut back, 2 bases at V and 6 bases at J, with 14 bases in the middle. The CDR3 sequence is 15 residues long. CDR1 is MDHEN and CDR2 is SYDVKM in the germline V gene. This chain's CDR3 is CASSLRRGSGNIQYF. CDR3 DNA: TGTGCCAGCAGTTTAAGGCGCGGATCTGGAAACATTCAGTACTTC. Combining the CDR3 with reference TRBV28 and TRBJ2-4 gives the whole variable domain DVKVTQSSRYLVKRTGEKVFLECVQDMDHENMFWYRQDPGLGLRLIYFSYDVKMKEKGDIPEGYSVSREKKERFSLILESASTNQTSMYLCASSLRRGSGNIQYFGAGTRLSVL.

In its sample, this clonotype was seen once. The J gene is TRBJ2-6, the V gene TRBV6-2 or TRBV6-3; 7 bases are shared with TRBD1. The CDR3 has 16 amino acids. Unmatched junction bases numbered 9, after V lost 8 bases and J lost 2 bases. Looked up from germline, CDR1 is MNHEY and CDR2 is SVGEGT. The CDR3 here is CASGQQGRPGANVLTF. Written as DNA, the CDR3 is TGTGCCAGCGGTCAACAGGGGCGGCCTGGGGCCAACGTCCTGACTTTC.

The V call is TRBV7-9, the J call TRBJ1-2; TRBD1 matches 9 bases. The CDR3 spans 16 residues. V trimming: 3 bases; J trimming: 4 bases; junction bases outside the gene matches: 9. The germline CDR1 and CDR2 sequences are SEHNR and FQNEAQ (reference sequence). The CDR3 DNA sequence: TGTGCCAGCAGCTTGGGGACAGGGAAGAGTTTCTATGGCTACACCTTC. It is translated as CASSLGTGKSFYGYTF.

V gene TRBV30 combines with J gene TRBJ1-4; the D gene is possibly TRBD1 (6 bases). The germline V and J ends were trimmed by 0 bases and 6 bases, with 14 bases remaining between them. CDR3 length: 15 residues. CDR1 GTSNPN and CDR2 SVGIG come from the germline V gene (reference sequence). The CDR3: CAWSVRSYRDEKLFF. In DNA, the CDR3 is TGTGCCTGGAGTGTACGATCCTACAGGGATGAAAAACTGTTTTTT. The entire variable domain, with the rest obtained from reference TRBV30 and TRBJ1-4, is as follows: SQTIHQWPATLVQPVGSPLSLECTVEGTSNPNLYWYRQAAGRGLQLLFYSVGIGQISSEVPQNLSASRPQDRQFILSSKKLLLSDSGFYLCAWSVRSYRDEKLFFGSGTQLSVL.

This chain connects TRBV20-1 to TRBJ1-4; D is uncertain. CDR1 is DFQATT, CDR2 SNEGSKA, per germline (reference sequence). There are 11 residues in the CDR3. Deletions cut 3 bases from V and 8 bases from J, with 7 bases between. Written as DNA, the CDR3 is TGCAGTGCTAGGGTTTGGGAAAAACTGTTTTTT. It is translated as CSARVWEKLFF.

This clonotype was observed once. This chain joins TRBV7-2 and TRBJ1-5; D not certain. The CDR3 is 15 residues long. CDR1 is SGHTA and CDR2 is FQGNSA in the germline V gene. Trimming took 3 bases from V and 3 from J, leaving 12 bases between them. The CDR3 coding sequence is TGTGCCAGCAGCTTCGATTCGGGGAACAATCAGCCCCAGCATTTT. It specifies CASSFDSGNNQPQHF.

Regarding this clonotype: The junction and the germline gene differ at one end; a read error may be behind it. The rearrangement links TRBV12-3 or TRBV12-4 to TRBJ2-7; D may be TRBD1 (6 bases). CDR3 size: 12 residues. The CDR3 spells CASRLGGYEQYF. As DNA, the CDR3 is TGTGCCAGCAGATTAGGGGGCTACGAGCAGTACTTC.

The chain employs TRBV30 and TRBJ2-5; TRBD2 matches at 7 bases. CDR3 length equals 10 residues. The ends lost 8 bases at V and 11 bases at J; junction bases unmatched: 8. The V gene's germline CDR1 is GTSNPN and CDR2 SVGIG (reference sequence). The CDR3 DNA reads TGTGCCGGAGGAGGGCGGGAGCAGTACTTC. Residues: CAGGGREQYF.

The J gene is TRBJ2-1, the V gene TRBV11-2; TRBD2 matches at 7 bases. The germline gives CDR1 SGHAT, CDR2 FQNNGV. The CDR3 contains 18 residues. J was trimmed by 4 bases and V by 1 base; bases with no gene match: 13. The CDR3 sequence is CASSLGMIGGGPYNEQFF. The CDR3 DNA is TGTGCCAGCAGCTTAGGGATGATCGGCGGGGGACCTTACAATGAGCAGTTCTTC.

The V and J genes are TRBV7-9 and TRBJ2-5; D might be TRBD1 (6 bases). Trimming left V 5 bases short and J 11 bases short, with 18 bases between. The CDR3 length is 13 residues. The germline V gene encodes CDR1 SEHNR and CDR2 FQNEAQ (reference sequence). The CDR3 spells CASSLDMGAEQYF. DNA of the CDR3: TGTGCCAGCAGCCTCGATATGGGGGCAGAGCAGTACTTC.

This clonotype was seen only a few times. CDR3 residues: CASSSHSPTYNEQFF. In nucleotides, the CDR3 is TGTGCCAGCAGCTCGCACAGCCCAACGTACAATGAGCAGTTCTTC. The J gene is TRBJ2-1, the V gene TRBV21-1. TRBV21-1 is shown as a pseudogene. The CDR3 loop spans 15 amino acids.

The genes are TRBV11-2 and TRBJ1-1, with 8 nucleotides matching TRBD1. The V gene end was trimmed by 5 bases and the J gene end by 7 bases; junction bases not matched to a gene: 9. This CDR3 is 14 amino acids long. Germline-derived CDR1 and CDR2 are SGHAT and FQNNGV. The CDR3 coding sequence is TGTGCCAGCAGCGTGATCAGGGGGCGCGATGAAGCTTTCTTT. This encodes CASSVIRGRDEAFF.

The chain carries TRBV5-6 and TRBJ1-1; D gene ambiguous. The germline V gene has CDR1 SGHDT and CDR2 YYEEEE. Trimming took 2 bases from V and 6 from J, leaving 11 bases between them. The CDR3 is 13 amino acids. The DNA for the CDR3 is TGTGCCAGCAGCTTCCGGCAGGTCCCTGAAGCTTTCTTT. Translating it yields CASSFRQVPEAFF.

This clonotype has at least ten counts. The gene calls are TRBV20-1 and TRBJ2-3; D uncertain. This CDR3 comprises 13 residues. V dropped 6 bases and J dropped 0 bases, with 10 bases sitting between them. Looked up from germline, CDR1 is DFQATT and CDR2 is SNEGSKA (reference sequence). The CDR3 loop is CSARHYSTDTQYF. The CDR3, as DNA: TGCAGTGCCAGGCACTACAGCACAGATACGCAGTATTTT.

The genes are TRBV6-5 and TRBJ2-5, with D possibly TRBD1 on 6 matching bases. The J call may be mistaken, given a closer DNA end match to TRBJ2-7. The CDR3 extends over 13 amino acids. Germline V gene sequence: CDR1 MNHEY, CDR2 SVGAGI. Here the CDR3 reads CASSDYREYEQYF. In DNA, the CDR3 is TGTGCCAGCAGTGACTACAGGGAGTACGAGCAGTACTTC.

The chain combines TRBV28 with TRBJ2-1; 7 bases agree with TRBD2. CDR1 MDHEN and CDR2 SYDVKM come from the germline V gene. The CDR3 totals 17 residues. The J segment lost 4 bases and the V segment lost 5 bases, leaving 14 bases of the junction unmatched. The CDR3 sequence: CASSPSRGGGTYNEQFF. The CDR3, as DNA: TGTGCCAGCAGTCCCTCACGGGGCGGGGGAACATACAATGAGCAGTTCTTC.

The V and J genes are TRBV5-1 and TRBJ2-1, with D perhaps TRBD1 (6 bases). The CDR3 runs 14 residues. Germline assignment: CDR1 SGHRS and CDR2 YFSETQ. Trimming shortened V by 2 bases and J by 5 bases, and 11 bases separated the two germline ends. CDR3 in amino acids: CASSLRQDHNEQFF. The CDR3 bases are TGCGCCAGCAGCTTAAGACAGGACCACAATGAGCAGTTCTTC. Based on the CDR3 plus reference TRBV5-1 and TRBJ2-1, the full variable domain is KAGVTQTPRYLIKTRGQQVTLSCSPISGHRSVSWYQQTPGQGLQFLFEYFSETQRNKGNFPGRFSGRQFSNSRSEMNVSTLELGDSALYLCASSLRQDHNEQFFGPGTRLTVL.

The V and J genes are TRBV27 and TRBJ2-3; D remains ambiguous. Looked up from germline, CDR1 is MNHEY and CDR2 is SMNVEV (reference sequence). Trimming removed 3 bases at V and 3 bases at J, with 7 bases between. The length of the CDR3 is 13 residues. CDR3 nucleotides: TGTGCCAGCAGTTTCGCGGATACAGATACGCAGTATTTT. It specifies CASSFADTDTQYF.

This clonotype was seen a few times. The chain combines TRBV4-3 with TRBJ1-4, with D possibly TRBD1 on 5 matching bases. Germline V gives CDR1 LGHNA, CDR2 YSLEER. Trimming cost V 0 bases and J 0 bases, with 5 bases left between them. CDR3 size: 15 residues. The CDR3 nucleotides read TGCGCCAGCAGCCAAGAACAGGCAACTAATGAAAAACTGTTTTTT. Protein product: CASSQEQATNEKLFF.

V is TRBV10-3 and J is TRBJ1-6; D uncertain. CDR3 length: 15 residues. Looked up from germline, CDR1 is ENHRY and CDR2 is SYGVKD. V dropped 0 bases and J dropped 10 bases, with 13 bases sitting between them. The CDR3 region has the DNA TGTGCCATCAGTGAGTCTGATCCTCTCTTGTCACCCCTCCACTTT. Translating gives CAISESDPLLSPLHF.

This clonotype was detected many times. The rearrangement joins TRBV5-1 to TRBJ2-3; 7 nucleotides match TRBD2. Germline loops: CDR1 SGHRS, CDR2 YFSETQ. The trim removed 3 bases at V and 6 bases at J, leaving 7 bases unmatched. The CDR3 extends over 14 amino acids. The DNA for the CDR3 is TGCGCCAGCAGCTCAACTAGCGATGGGGATACGCAGTATTTT. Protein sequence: CASSSTSDGDTQYF.

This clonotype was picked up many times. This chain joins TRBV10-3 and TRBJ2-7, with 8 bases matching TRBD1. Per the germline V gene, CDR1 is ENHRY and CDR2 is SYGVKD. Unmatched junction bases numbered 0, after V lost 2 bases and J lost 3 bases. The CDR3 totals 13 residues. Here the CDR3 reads CAISETGGYEQYF. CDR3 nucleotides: TGTGCCATCAGTGAGACAGGGGGCTACGAGCAGTACTTC.